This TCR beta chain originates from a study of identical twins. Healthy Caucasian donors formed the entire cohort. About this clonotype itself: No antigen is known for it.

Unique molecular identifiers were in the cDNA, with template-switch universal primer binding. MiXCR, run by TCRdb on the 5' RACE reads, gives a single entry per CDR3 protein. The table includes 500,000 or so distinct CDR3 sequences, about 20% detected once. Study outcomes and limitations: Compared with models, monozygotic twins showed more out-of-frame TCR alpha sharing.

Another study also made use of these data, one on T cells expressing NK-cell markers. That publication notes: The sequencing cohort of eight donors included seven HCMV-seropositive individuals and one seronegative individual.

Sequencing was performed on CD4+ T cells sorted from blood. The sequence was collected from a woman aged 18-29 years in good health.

CDR3 DNA: TGTGCCAGCAGCCCCCTGGGGCAGGGTGGCAATGAGCAGTTCTTC. This translates into CASSPLGQGGNEQFF. The chain carries TRBV9 and TRBJ2-1; D perhaps matches TRBD1 (5 bases). The CDR3 runs 15 residues. The V gene's germline CDR1 is SGDLS and CDR2 YYNGEE. The V and J ends lost 4 bases and 6 bases respectively, with 17 bases between them.